The 17 T cell receptor beta chains in this list originate from one sample, sequenced in a study of PD-1 blockade in mismatch repair-deficient tumors. TCRdb's copy holds only in-frame clones and misses some; the assay was immunoSEQ multiplex PCR. Of approximately 79,000 clones in the sample, 70% to 90% were seen once. Sequencing used peripheral blood, obtained 44 weeks after starting pembrolizumab. The source is an adult with mismatch repair-deficient cancer.

The V and J genes are TRBV6-5 and TRBJ2-7, with TRBD1 as a possible D gene (6 bases). Germline-derived CDR1 and CDR2 are MNHEY and SVGAGI. Trimming removed 2 bases at V and 3 bases at J, with 14 bases between. This CDR3 has 15 amino acids. CDR3 sequence reads: CASSYGTTTFYEQYF. CDR3 nucleotide sequence: TGTGCCAGCAGTTACGGGACAACGACCTTCTACGAGCAGTACTTC.

This chain links TRBV21-1 with TRBJ1-1; the DNA was not compared with TRBD1, the D call given in the table. TRBV21-1 is a pseudogene segment. The length of the CDR3 is 18 residues. The CDR3 bases are TGTGCCAGCAGCAAAGTTTCGGACAGGGGGAAACCGGACACTGAAGCTTTCTTT. Protein product: CASSKVSDRGKPDTEAFF.

This chain links TRBV5-8 with TRBJ2-7, with 10 bases fitting TRBD1. V shed 0 bases, J shed 6 bases, and the junction held 3 bases outside the gene matches. The germline gives CDR1 SGHTS, CDR2 YDEGEE. The CDR3 consists of 14 residues. CDR3 DNA: TGTGCCAGCAGCTTGGCTGGGACAGGGGTCGAGCAGTACTTC. Translating it yields CASSLAGTGVEQYF.

This sequence joins TRBV27 and TRBJ2-2; D uncertain. The V gene's germline CDR1 is MNHEY and CDR2 SMNVEV (reference sequence). The CDR3 is made up of 13 amino acids. The V end lost 2 bases, the J end lost 5 bases, and 6 bases lay between the germline ends. CDR3 sequence reads: CASSLGSTGELFF. Written as DNA, the CDR3 is TGTGCCAGCAGTTTAGGGTCGACCGGGGAGCTGTTTTTT.

The rearrangement joins TRBV7-8 to TRBJ1-3; 11 bases match TRBD1. The trim removed 3 bases at V and 3 bases at J, leaving 7 bases unmatched. Germline lookup yields CDR1 SGHVS and CDR2 FQNEAQ. The CDR3 spans 17 residues. For the CDR3, the DNA is TGTGCCAGCAGCTTTTCCGGGACAGGGGGTGGTGGAAACACCATATATTTT. Amino acids: CASSFSGTGGGGNTIYF.

This chain links TRBV14 with TRBJ1-2; D gene unclear. The CDR3 totals 13 residues. Germline V lookup: CDR1 SGHDN, CDR2 FVKESK. V was pared by 1 base and J by 6 bases, with 9 bases between. CDR3 in amino acids: CASSQVGGNGYTF. Written as DNA, the CDR3 is TGTGCCAGCAGCCAAGTCGGAGGAAATGGCTACACCTTC.

For this clone: Mismatch with germline at one junction end may stem from a read error. V and J are TRBV19 and TRBJ1-2; D is unclear. The CDR3 has 15 amino acids. Germline assignment: CDR1 LNHDA and CDR2 SQIVND (reference sequence). The CDR3 reads CASCIPGLSNYGYTF. The DNA for the CDR3 is TGTGCCAGTTGTATCCCAGGACTATCTAACTATGGCTACACCTTC.

The chain has TRBV9 and TRBJ2-1; D possibly corresponds to TRBD2 (6 bases). The CDR3 has 16 amino acids. Germline CDR1 is SGDLS and CDR2 is YYNGEE. Trimming took 4 bases from V and 2 from J, leaving 16 bases between them. CDR3 in amino acids: CASSLRLVGPYNEQFF. The CDR3 nucleotides read TGTGCCAGCAGCTTGAGACTAGTCGGCCCCTACAATGAGCAGTTCTTC.

This chain links TRBV15 with TRBJ2-5, with unresolved D. The CDR3 is 15 residues long. Looked up from germline, CDR1 is LNHNV and CDR2 is YYDKDF (reference sequence). Between the trimmed V and J ends, which lost 0 bases and 3 bases, there was a span of 11 bases. DNA for the CDR3: TGTGCCACCAGCAGAGATCGCGCCCCAAAAGAGACCCAGTACTTC. Amino acids: CATSRDRAPKETQYF.

The chain combines TRBV7-3 with TRBJ2-1; D tentatively fits TRBD1 or TRBD2 (6 bases each). The ends were cut back, 0 bases at V and 3 bases at J, with 12 bases in the middle. CDR1 and CDR2 (germline): SGHTA, FQGTGA. This CDR3 is 16 amino acids long. The CDR3 DNA reads as TGTGCCAGCAGCTTAACAGGGGGGTCAGACTACAATGAGCAGTTCTTC. Translation: CASSLTGGSDYNEQFF.

The genes are TRBV2 and TRBJ2-7; 8 bases align to TRBD2. The germline gives CDR1 SNHLY, CDR2 FYNNEI. This CDR3 has 13 residues. V was clipped by 7 bases and J by 3 bases; unmatched bases: 5. CDR3 sequence reads: CASKAGGFYEQYF. The CDR3 bases are TGTGCCAGCAAGGCGGGGGGCTTCTACGAGCAGTACTTC. The full variable domain, with the rest looked up from reference TRBV2 and TRBJ2-7, is EPEVTQTPSHQVTQMGQEVILRCVPISNHLYFYWYRQILGQKVEFLVSFYNNEISEKSEIFDDQFSVERPDGSNFTLKIRSTKLEDSAMYFCASKAGGFYEQYFGPGTRLTVT.

DNA for the CDR3: TGTGCCATCAGTGAGTCGGGAGCGGGAGGGGTGGAGACCCAGTACTTC. Translation gives CAISESGAGGVETQYF. The rearrangement joins TRBV10-3 to TRBJ2-5; 10 bases are shared with TRBD2. V trimming: 0 bases; J trimming: 5 bases; junction bases outside the gene matches: 6. This CDR3 has 16 residues. Germline V gene data show CDR1 as ENHRY and CDR2 as SYGVKD.

The rearrangement joins TRBV7-2 to TRBJ2-1; D tentatively fits TRBD1 or TRBD2 (6 bases each). V was shortened by 6 bases and J by 9 bases, with 15 bases between the two germline ends. This CDR3 region has 13 residues. The germline gives CDR1 SGHTA, CDR2 FQGNSA. The chain's CDR3 is CASSPVGGPEQFF. The CDR3 nucleotides are TGTGCCAGCAGTCCGGTGGGGGGCCCTGAGCAGTTCTTC.

The chain has TRBV4-3 and TRBJ2-7; maybe TRBD1 (7 bases). Germline V gene lookup returns CDR1 LGHNA and CDR2 YSLEER. This CDR3 comprises 18 residues. V shed 0 bases and J shed 0 bases, with 18 bases lying between them. CDR3 nucleotides: TGCGCCAGCAGCCAAGATCCTCCAGGGGGAGGTAACTCCTACGAGCAGTACTTC. It translates to CASSQDPPGGGNSYEQYF.

This chain links TRBV5-5 with TRBJ1-1; possibly TRBD1 for D (6 bases). This CDR3 is built from 14 residues. Per germline, CDR1 SGHKS and CDR2 YYEKEE (reference sequence). V was cut by 4 bases and J by 0 bases, with 10 bases left in between. In DNA, the CDR3 is TGTGCCAGCAGCATAGGGGGGGTGAACACTGAAGCTTTCTTT. Its protein is CASSIGGVNTEAFF.

The chain's CDR3 is CASSLDGFNYGYTF. CDR3 DNA: TGTGCCAGCAGCCTAGACGGATTTAACTATGGCTACACCTTC. The chain recombines TRBV6-5 with TRBJ1-2; D unresolved. The ends were cut back, 6 bases at V and 1 base at J, with 12 bases in the middle. The CDR3 totals 14 residues. The germline V gene has CDR1 MNHEY and CDR2 SVGAGI.

The chain combines TRBV2 with TRBJ2-1, with 9 bases that match TRBD2. J gave up 6 bases and V 6 bases, and 9 bases lay outside the gene matches. From germline, CDR1 is SNHLY and CDR2 FYNNEI. This CDR3 spans 15 amino acids. The CDR3 protein is CASRAGLAGPNEQFF. In DNA, the CDR3 is TGTGCCAGCAGGGCGGGACTAGCAGGCCCCAATGAGCAGTTCTTC.